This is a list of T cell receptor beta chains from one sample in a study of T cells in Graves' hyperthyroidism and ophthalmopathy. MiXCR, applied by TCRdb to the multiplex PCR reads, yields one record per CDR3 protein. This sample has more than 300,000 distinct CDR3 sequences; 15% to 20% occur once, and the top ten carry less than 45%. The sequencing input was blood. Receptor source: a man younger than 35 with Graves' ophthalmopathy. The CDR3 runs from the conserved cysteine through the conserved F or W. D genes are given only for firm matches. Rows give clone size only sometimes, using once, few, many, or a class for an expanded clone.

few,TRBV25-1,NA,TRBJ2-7,TGTGCCAGCAGCTCCGACACCACCTACGAGCAGTACTTC,CASSSDTTYEQYF
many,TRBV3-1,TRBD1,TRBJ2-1,TGTGCCAGCAGCCCTCAGGGGGACAGCTCCTACAATGAGCAGTTCTTC,CASSPQGDSSYNEQFF
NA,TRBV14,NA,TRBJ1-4,TGTGCCAGCAGCCCCTCCGGACGGGATGAAAAACTGTTTTTT,CASSPSGRDEKLFF
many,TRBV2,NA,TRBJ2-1,TGTGCCAGCAGTGAGCAGGGTGGCGATGAGCAGTTCTTC,CASSEQGGDEQFF
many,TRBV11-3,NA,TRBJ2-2,TGTGCCAGCAGCTCGTCGGCGGGGCTGCACACCGGGGAGCTGTTTTTT,CASSSSAGLHTGELFF
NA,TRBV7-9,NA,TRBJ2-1,TGTGCCAGCAGCTCAGTCGGGGATAGGGGGGGGCGGGGTGAGCAGTTCTTC,CASSSVGDRGGRGEQFF
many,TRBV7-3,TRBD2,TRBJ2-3,TGTGCCAGCAGCCTTACGGGGGGGGGCACAGATACGCAGTATTTT,CASSLTGGGTDTQYF
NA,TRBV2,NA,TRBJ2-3,TGTGCCAGCAGTGAATCCCGCACAGATACGCAGTATTTT,CASSESRTDTQYF
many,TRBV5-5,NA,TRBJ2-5,TGTGCCAGCAGCCTGGGACATTCGGGAGGCGAGACCCAGTACTTC,CASSLGHSGGETQYF
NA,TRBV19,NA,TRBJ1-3,TGTGCCAGTAGTAGCGGCAGCTCCTCTGGAAACACCATATATTTT,CASSSGSSSGNTIYF
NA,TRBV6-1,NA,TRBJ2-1,TGTGCCAGCAGTGAAAGACCCCGCTTGGAGGGCCATGAGCAGTTCTTC,CASSERPRLEGHEQFF
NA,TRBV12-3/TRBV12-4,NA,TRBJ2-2,TGTGCCAGCAGTCGAACTACCCCTGTCGGGGAGCTGTTTTTT,CASSRTTPVGELFF
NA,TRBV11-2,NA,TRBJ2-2,TGTGCCAGCAGCTTAGGGCGGGGACCCACCGGGGAGCTGTTTTTT,CASSLGRGPTGELFF
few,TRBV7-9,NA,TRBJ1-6,TGTGCCAGCAGCTTAAGGAGCGAAAATTCACCCCTCCACTTT,CASSLRSENSPLHF
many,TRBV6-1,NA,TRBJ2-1,TGTGCCAGCAGGGTTGGGACTGCTTCCTACAATGAGCAGTTCTTC,CASRVGTASYNEQFF
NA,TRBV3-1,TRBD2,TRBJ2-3,TGTGCCAGCAGGCTCCTAGCGGGGGGAAGCACAGATACGCAGTATTTT,CASRLLAGGSTDTQYF
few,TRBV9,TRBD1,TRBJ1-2,TGTGCCAGCAGCGTAGAACAGGGGGGGTATGGCTACACCTTC,CASSVEQGGYGYTF
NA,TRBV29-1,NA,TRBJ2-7,TGCAGCGTTGTCCTGGCCACCCCCTACGAGCAGTACTTC,CSVVLATPYEQYF
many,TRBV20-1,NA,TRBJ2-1,TGCAGTGCTACGGTTCGGTACAATGAGCAGTTCTTC,CSATVRYNEQFF
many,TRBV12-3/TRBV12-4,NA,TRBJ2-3,TGTGCCAGCAGTTTGGTAAGCGGTACAGATACGCAGTATTTT,CASSLVSGTDTQYF
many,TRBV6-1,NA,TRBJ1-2,TGTGCCAGCATTCCCCCGGGGACAAGACGTGGCTACACCTTC,CASIPPGTRRGYTF
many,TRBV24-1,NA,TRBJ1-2,TGTGCCACCAGTGACCCTAGGGAGGGAAACTATGGCTACACCTTC,CATSDPREGNYGYTF
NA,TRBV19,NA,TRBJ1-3,TGTGCCACTTACTCTGGAAACACCATATATTTT,CATYSGNTIYF
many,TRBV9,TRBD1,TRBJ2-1,TGTGCCAGCCGACCGGGACAGGGGGCGAACGATGAGCAGTTCTTC,CASRPGQGANDEQFF
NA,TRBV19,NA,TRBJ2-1,TGTGCCAGTAGGAGAGAGGTCGCCTACAATGAGCAGTTCTTC,CASRREVAYNEQFF
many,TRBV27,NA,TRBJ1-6,TGTGCCAGCAGTTTTCTGGACAGAAATTCACCCCTCCACTTT,CASSFLDRNSPLHF
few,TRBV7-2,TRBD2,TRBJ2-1,TGTGCCAGCAGCTCCCGCGGGGGGCGGGGTGAGCAGTTCTTC,CASSSRGGRGEQFF
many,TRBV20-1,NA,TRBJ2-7,TGCAGTGCTAGAAGCTCCTACGAGCAGTACTTC,CSARSSYEQYF
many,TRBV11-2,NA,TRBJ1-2,TGTGCCAGCAGCCTTCACCCAGGGGTTGCATATGGCTACACCTTC,CASSLHPGVAYGYTF
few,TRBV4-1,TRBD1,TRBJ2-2,TGCGCCAGCAGCCGGGAACCGGGACAGGGGAACACCGGGGAGCTGTTTTTT,CASSREPGQGNTGELFF
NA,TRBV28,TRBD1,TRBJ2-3,TGTGCCAGCAGTCTGGACAGGGGCGGCACAGATACGCAGTATTTT,CASSLDRGGTDTQYF
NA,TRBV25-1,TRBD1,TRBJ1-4,TGTGCCAGCAGTGAATCGGGACAGGTTAATGAAAAACTGTTTTTT,CASSESGQVNEKLFF
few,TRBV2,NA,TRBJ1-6,TGTGCCAGCAGCGTTAAAGGGTCGGGTAATTCACCCCTCCACTTT,CASSVKGSGNSPLHF
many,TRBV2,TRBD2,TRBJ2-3,TGTGCCAGCAGTGAAGCGGTAGGACTAGCCGACACCACAGATACGCAGTATTTT,CASSEAVGLADTTDTQYF
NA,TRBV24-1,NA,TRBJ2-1,TGTGCCACCGGCGAGAGGAATGAGCAGTTCTTC,CATGERNEQFF
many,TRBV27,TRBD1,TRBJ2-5,TGTGCCAGCAGTCGGGACAGTAGCCAAGAGACCCAGTACTTC,CASSRDSSQETQYF
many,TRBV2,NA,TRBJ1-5,TGTGCCAGCGGACTAGGATATAGCAATCAGCCCCAGCATTTT,CASGLGYSNQPQHF
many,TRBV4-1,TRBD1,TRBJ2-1,TGCGCCAGCAGCCATCCCGACAGGGCGGCCTACAATGAGCAGTTCTTC,CASSHPDRAAYNEQFF
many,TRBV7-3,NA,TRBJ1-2,TGTGCCAGCAGCCGAAGCAGGGAGTCTGGCTACACCTTC,CASSRSRESGYTF
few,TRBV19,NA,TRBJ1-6,TGTGCCAGTAGTCCCGGGACGAGCTCCTATAATTCACCCCTCCACTTT,CASSPGTSSYNSPLHF
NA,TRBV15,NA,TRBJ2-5,TGTGCCACCAGCAGAGTCCTGGACCAAGAGACCCAGTACTTC,CATSRVLDQETQYF
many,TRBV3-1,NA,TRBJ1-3,TGTGCCAGCAGCCTAGACAGGCTCGCTGGAAACACCATATATTTT,CASSLDRLAGNTIYF
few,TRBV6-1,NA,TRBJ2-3,TGTGCCAGCAGTGGCACCTACACAGATACGCAGTATTTT,CASSGTYTDTQYF
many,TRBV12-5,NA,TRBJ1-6,TGTGCTAGTGATCTACCCGCGGCCTATAATTCACCCCTCCACTTT,CASDLPAAYNSPLHF
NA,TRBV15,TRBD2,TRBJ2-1,TGTGCCACCAGCAGAGCTCCCCCGTCCGGACTAGCGTACAATGAGCAGTTCTTC,CATSRAPPSGLAYNEQFF